A selection of T cell receptor beta chains follows, all from one sample in a study of regulatory T cells in long-lasting Graves disease. Each CDR3 protein gets one entry after TCRdb re-called the multiplex PCR reads with MiXCR. The table lists roughly 470,000 distinct CDR3 sequences, under 25% of them singletons, with about 7.8% in the top ten. Sequencing used peripheral blood mononuclear cells (PBMCs), obtained when the disease was refractory, from a patient treated with antithyroid drugs. These receptors came from a female donor with Graves disease. The CDR3 runs from the conserved cysteine through the conserved F or W. The D gene is left open where the match is weak. Clone size, where shown, is once, few, many, or a class for clones that have expanded.

cdr3_nt: TGCGCCAGCAGCCAAAGACTTGGACTAGCGGGAGAGACCGGGGAGCTGTTTTTT; cdr3_aa: CASSQRLGLAGETGELFF; j_call: TRBJ2-2; clone_size: few; d_call: TRBD2; v_call: TRBV4-1
cdr3_nt: TGTGCCAGCAGTCCGACAAGCGGGGCCCTGCTCGGGGAGCTGTTTTTT; cdr3_aa: CASSPTSGALLGELFF; j_call: TRBJ2-2; clone_size: .; d_call: TRBD2; v_call: TRBV27
cdr3_nt: TGTGCCAGCAGCTTAGTCGGGGCAGGTCCAACGACCCAGTACTTC; cdr3_aa: CASSLVGAGPTTQYF; j_call: TRBJ2-5; clone_size: few; d_call: .; v_call: TRBV7-9
cdr3_nt: TGTGCCAGCAGGAAGCGGACTAAGACTAACTATGGCTACACCTTC; cdr3_aa: CASRKRTKTNYGYTF; j_call: TRBJ1-2; clone_size: .; d_call: .; v_call: TRBV6-2/TRBV6-3
cdr3_nt: TGCAGTGCTAGAGGGTGGTCAGAAGAGACCCAGTACTTC; cdr3_aa: CSARGWSEETQYF; j_call: TRBJ2-5; clone_size: many; d_call: .; v_call: TRBV20-1
cdr3_nt: TGCGCCAGCAGCCAGTCCGGGAGTGTGGGGGAGACCCAGTACTTC; cdr3_aa: CASSQSGSVGETQYF; j_call: TRBJ2-5; clone_size: .; d_call: .; v_call: TRBV4-1
cdr3_nt: TGCAGCGTTGATCTGGACACCTTATTCGCCGATACGCAGTATTTT; cdr3_aa: CSVDLDTLFADTQYF; j_call: TRBJ2-3; clone_size: once; d_call: .; v_call: TRBV29-1
cdr3_nt: TGCGCCAGCAGCGATCTCCAAACTAGCAGAGAGTATGGCGAGCAGTACTTC; cdr3_aa: CASSDLQTSREYGEQYF; j_call: TRBJ2-7; clone_size: .; d_call: .; v_call: TRBV5-1
cdr3_nt: TGTGCCAGCAGTACTCCCCGGACTAGCGGTTACAATGAGCAGTTCTTC; cdr3_aa: CASSTPRTSGYNEQFF; j_call: TRBJ2-1; clone_size: few; d_call: TRBD2; v_call: TRBV6-2/TRBV6-3
cdr3_nt: TGTGCCAGTAGTACCCCTGGACAGGGGTGGAACACTGAAGCTTTCTTT; cdr3_aa: CASSTPGQGWNTEAFF; j_call: TRBJ1-1; clone_size: once; d_call: TRBD1; v_call: TRBV19
cdr3_nt: TGTGCCAGCAGTGTCCTCTCGTGGTATAATTCACCCCTCCACTTT; cdr3_aa: CASSVLSWYNSPLHF; j_call: TRBJ1-6; clone_size: many; d_call: .; v_call: TRBV28
cdr3_nt: TGTGCCAGCAGTTACGCCTACAATAATGAAAAACTGTTTTTT; cdr3_aa: CASSYAYNNEKLFF; j_call: TRBJ1-4; clone_size: .; d_call: .; v_call: TRBV6-5
cdr3_nt: TGTGCCAGCAGTTTGACAGGGGATTCTTATGGCTACACCTTC; cdr3_aa: CASSLTGDSYGYTF; j_call: TRBJ1-2; clone_size: many; d_call: TRBD1; v_call: TRBV6-2/TRBV6-3
cdr3_nt: TGTGCCAGCAGCTCCCGGGGTCCTCCGAACTTC; cdr3_aa: CASSSRGPPNF; j_call: TRBJ2-5; clone_size: many; d_call: .; v_call: TRBV7-2
cdr3_nt: TGTGCCTGGAGTGCAGGGCTCCAAGAGACCCAGTACTTC; cdr3_aa: CAWSAGLQETQYF; j_call: TRBJ2-5; clone_size: many; d_call: .; v_call: TRBV30
cdr3_nt: TGTGCCAGCAGCTTGGGACAGGGCCCCGGGGAGACCCAGTACTTC; cdr3_aa: CASSLGQGPGETQYF; j_call: TRBJ2-5; clone_size: few; d_call: TRBD1; v_call: TRBV7-6
cdr3_nt: TGTGCCAGTTCGGGACAACATTCTGCCTACGAGCAGTACTTC; cdr3_aa: CASSGQHSAYEQYF; j_call: TRBJ2-7; clone_size: many; d_call: .; v_call: TRBV28